This TCR beta chain came from a study of blood T cell repertoires in COVID-19. Profiled with immunoSEQ multiplex PCR; TCRdb holds only in-frame clones, not every one. The sample includes approximately 60,000 clones, around 73% seen only once; the top ten take more than 13%. The V gene lost 5 bases and the J gene lost 4 bases, with 13 bases spanning the gap. The germline V gene encodes CDR1 MDHEN and CDR2 SYDVKM. CDR3 length: 14 residues. Those enrolled in Seattle joined during active infection and were followed longitudinally afterward. This chain joins TRBV28 and TRBJ2-3; D is undetermined. The receptor was derived from a man aged 60-69 years with COVID-19, enrolled during active disease. The sample taken for sequencing was peripheral blood. In DNA form, the CDR3 reads TGTGCCAGCAGTCCCTGGTCCCGAGCAGATACGCAGTATTTT. Amino acid sequence: CASSPWSRADTQYF.